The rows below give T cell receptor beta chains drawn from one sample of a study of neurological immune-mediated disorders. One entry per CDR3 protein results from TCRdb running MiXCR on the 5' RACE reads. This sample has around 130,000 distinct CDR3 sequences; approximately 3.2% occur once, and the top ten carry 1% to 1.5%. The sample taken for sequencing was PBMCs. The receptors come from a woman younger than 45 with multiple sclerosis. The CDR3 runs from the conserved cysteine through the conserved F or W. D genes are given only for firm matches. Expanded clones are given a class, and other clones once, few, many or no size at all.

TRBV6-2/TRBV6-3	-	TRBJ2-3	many	TGTGCCAGCAGTCCCCGATTGGATACGCAGTATTTT	CASSPRLDTQYF
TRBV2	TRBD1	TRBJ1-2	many	TGTGCCAGTAGGGGGGACAGGGCTGGCTACACCTTC	CASRGDRAGYTF
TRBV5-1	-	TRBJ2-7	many	TGCGCCAGCAGCTTGACTCTTAGGAGGGGTCCAACCTCCTACGAGCAGTACTTC	CASSLTLRRGPTSYEQYF
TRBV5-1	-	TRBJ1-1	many	TGCGCCAGCACTAGCCCCACTGAAGCTTTCTTT	CASTSPTEAFF
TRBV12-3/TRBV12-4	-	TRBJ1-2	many	TGTGCCAGCAGTTTAGTTACTAAGGAAGGTGGCTACACCTTC	CASSLVTKEGGYTF
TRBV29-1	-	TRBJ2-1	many	TGCACCATCAGACTTCCGAGCTCCTACAATGAGCAGTTCTTC	CTIRLPSSYNEQFF
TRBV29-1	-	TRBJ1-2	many	TGCAGCGTTGACGCGGCACCCTATGGCTACACCTTC	CSVDAAPYGYTF
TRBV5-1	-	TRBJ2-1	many	TGCGCCAGCAGCCCGTTCGGGGCGGGGAGCTCCTACAATGAGCAGTTCTTC	CASSPFGAGSSYNEQFF
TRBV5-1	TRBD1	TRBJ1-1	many	TGCGCCAGCAGCTGGGAGACAGGGGGCACTGAAGCTTTCTTT	CASSWETGGTEAFF
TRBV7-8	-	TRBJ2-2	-	TGTGCCAGCAGCTCCCCCGTGTCGGGTTCTGGGGAGCTGTTTTTT	CASSSPVSGSGELFF
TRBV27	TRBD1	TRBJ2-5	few	TGTGCCAGCAGTCCAGGGACAGGGCAACTTTTCCAAGAGACCCAGTACTTC	CASSPGTGQLFQETQYF
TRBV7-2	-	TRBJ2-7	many	TGTGCCAGCAGCTTTTTTGACGAGCAGTACTTC	CASSFFDEQYF
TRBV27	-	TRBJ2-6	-	TGTGCCAGCAGTTTATGGGGATTAAACTCTGGGGCCAACGTCCTGACTTTC	CASSLWGLNSGANVLTF
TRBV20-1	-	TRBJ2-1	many	TGCAGCGTGGGTCCTCGGGACGAGCAGTTCTTC	CSVGPRDEQFF
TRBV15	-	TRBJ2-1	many	TGTGCCACCAGCATCCGAAAGACAGACAATGAGCAGTTCTTC	CATSIRKTDNEQFF
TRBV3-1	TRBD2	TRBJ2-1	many	TGTGCCAGCAGCCAAGGCGGGAGGAACACCAATGAGCAGTTCTTC	CASSQGGRNTNEQFF
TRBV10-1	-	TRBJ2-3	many	TGCGCCAGCAGTGGGCAGGGGCATTCCACAGATACGCAGTATTTT	CASSGQGHSTDTQYF
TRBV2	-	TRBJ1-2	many	TGTGCCAGCAGTGGTGCGGGTACTAACTATGGCTACACCTTC	CASSGAGTNYGYTF
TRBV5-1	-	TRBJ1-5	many	TGCGCCAGCAGCTCGGACGGACGAGATCAGCCCCAGCATTTT	CASSSDGRDQPQHF
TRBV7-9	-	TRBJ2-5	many	TGTGCCAGCAGCCCTCGGACTCCTGAGGAGACCCAGTACTTC	CASSPRTPEETQYF
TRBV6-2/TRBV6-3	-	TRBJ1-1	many	TGTGCCAGCAGAATCCCAGGGGTGAACACTGAAGCTTTCTTT	CASRIPGVNTEAFF
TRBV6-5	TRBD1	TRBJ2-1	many	TGTGCCAGCAGTTACAAGGGGACAGGGGGCCTCCAGGTCGGGCAGTTCTTC	CASSYKGTGGLQVGQFF
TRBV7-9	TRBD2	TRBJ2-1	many	TGTGCCAGCAGCCCCAGCGGGGGACTAGCGGCTCACTACAATGAGCAGTTCTTC	CASSPSGGLAAHYNEQFF
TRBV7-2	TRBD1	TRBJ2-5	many	TGTGCCAGCAGCTGGGACAGGCTAAGGGAGACCCAGTACTTC	CASSWDRLRETQYF
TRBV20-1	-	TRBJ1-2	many	TGCAGTGCCGAGGGGGGCTATGGCTACACCTTC	CSAEGGYGYTF
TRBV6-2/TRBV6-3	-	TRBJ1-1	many	TGTGCCAGCAGTTCACCAGAACTGTGGTCGGAAGCTTTCTTT	CASSSPELWSEAFF
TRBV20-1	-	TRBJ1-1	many	TGCAGTGCTAGAGATCCCGGACACACTGAAGCTTTCTTT	CSARDPGHTEAFF
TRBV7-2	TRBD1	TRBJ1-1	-	TGTGCCAGCAAATCTCCGACAGGGCCTAAAGCTTTCTTT	CASKSPTGPKAFF
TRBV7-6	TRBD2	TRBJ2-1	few	TGTGCCAGCAGCCTACTCCGGGGTAGCGGGGCGTACAATGAGCAGTTCTTC	CASSLLRGSGAYNEQFF
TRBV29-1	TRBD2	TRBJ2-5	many	TGCAGCGTTATGATAGCGGGAGACGGGGAGACCCAGTACTTC	CSVMIAGDGETQYF
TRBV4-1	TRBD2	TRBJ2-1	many	TGCGCCAGCAGCCAAGCCGCTAGCGGGGGGTACAATGAGCAGTTCTTC	CASSQAASGGYNEQFF
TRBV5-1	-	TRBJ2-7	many	TGCGCCAGCAGGGTGGCTGGAGACTACGAGCAGTACTTC	CASRVAGDYEQYF
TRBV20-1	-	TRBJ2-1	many	TGCAGTGCTCCCATGGGGGGCAGCTCCTACAATGAGCAGTTCTTC	CSAPMGGSSYNEQFF